This TCR beta chain was found in a study of T cell responses to AZD1222 COVID-19 vaccine. The study's findings and limits: Spike-wide vaccine-associated CD4 TCRs dominated at 160-218 and 743-854. Females outnumbered males among donors, who were mostly white British; clonal diversity was possibly underestimated.

Some second doses came at about 4 weeks and others at about 12 weeks; these were pooled. In regard to this clone: Its antigen remains unidentified.

TCRdb's copy holds only in-frame clones and misses some; the assay was immunoSEQ multiplex PCR. The sample has approximately 96,000 clones; more than 70% are singletons. The sequence came from an adult who received the AZD1222 COVID-19 vaccine. This sample comprised peripheral blood, obtained 28 days after the second AZD1222 dose.

CDR3 nucleotide sequence: TGTGCCAGCAGCCCCGAGGTCTACGAGCAGTACTTC. Protein sequence: CASSPEVYEQYF. The rearrangement links TRBV12-3 or TRBV12-4 to TRBJ2-7, with D uncertain. The ends were cut back, 6 bases at V and 3 bases at J, with 9 bases in the middle. CDR3 length: 12 residues.